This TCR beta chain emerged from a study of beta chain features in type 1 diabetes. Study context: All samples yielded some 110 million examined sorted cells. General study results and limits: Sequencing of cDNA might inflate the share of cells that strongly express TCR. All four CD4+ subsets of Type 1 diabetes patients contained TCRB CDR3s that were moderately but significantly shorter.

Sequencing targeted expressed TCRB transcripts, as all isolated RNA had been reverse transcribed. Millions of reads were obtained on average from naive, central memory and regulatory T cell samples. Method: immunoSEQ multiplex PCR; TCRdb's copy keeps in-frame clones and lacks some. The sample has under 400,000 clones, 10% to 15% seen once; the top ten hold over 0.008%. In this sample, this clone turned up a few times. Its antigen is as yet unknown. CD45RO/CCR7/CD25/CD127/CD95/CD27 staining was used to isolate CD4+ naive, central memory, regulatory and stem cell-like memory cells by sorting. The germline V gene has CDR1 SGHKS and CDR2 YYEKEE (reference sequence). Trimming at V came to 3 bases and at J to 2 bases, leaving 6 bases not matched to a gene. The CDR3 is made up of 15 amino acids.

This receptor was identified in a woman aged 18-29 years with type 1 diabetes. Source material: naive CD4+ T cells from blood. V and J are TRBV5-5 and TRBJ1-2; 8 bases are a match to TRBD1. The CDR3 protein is CASSSWTGKNYGYTF. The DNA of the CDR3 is TGTGCCAGCAGCTCCTGGACAGGGAAGAACTATGGCTACACCTTC.